This T cell receptor (beta chain) was recovered during a study of T cell repertoires in cytomegalovirus infection. Study-level information: Shared public TCR beta signatures pointed to both CMV infection and a matching HLA type.

Regarding this clonotype: Its antigen is currently unknown.

CDR3 length equals 18 residues. V lost 6 bases to trimming and J lost 2 bases; unmatched junction nucleotides: 16. Germline lookup yields CDR1 MDHEN and CDR2 SYDVKM. TCRdb recomputed calls from the reads with MiXCR, one row per CDR3 protein. In the table there are roughly 500,000 distinct CDR3 sequences, 33% of which are singletons. This TCR was sampled from a human donor in good health (CMV status not recorded). Some clones in this sample may be carry-over from other donors' samples. The source was cultured PBMCs, collected from culture after CMV antigen stimulation. This sequence joins TRBV28 and TRBJ2-3, with 8 bases identical to TRBD1. As DNA, the CDR3 is TGTGCCAGCAGACCCGGGACAGGAGGCACCGTCATCACAGATACGCAGTATTTT. As protein: CASRPGTGGTVITDTQYF.